This T cell receptor beta chain was sequenced during a study of neurological immune-mediated disorders. Time point: longitudinal time-point 1 (baseline). V was cut by 3 bases and J by 10 bases, with 13 bases left in between. The germline CDR1 and CDR2 sequences are MNHNY and SVGAGI (reference sequence). The CDR3 has 14 amino acids. Study-wide points: Across subjects, no CDR3 amino acid sequence appeared in expanded clones of more than one subject, a finding that suggested private repertoires in all groups.

TCRdb ran MiXCR on the 5' RACE reads and lists one entry per CDR3 protein. The table includes 55,000 to 75,000 distinct CDR3 sequences, about an eighth detected once. This clonotype was found a few times. Its antigen is unidentified. The source of this sequence is a female donor with HTLV-1-associated myelopathy (HAM/TSP). The chain employs TRBV6-6 and TRBJ1-6; D is perhaps TRBD1 (5 bases). Sequenced input: PBMCs. The chain's CDR3 is CASSYSGPQSPLHF. CDR3 DNA sequence: TGTGCCAGCAGTTATTCGGGGCCTCAATCACCCCTCCACTTT.